The clone carrying this TCR beta chain was found a few times. The antigen is not known. The CDR3 regions of TCR beta were amplified from RNA transcripts. The HTBI set primed first-round TCR CDR3 RT-PCR. TCRdb re-derived calls from the multiplex PCR reads in MiXCR, one entry per CDR3 protein. The sample has around 340,000 distinct CDR3 sequences, around a sixth seen once. CDR1 is SNHLY, CDR2 FYNNEI, per germline. Trimming cost V 7 bases and J 6 bases; bases outside gene matches: 14. The CDR3 has 18 amino acids. The source of the sample is a study of T cells in Graves' hyperthyroidism and ophthalmopathy. Study-level information: At the time of initial diagnosis and before any treatment, peripheral blood was collected.

General study points: Among clonotypes expanded in thyroid above 0.001, most were also found in blood.

Lactation, pregnancy, other autoimmune disease or uncontrolled infection led to exclusion of patients. Sequenced: blood. This receptor was taken from a woman aged 45 to 65 with Graves' hyperthyroidism. This sequence joins TRBV2 and TRBJ2-2, with TRBD2 matching over 13 bases. The CDR3 protein is CASTPRGTSGIWAGELFF. In DNA form, the CDR3 reads TGTGCCAGCACCCCCCGCGGGACTAGCGGGATTTGGGCCGGGGAGCTGTTTTTT.